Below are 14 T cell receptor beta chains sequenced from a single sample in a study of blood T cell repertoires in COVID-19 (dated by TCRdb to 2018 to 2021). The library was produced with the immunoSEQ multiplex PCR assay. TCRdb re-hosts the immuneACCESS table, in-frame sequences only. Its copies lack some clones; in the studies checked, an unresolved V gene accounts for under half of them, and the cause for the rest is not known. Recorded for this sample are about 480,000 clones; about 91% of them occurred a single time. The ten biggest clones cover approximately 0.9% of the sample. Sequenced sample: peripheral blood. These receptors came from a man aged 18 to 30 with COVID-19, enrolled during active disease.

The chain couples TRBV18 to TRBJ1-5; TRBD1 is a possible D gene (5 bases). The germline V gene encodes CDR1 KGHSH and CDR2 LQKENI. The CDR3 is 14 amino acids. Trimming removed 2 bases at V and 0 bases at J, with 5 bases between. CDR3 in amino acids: CASSPGHSNQPQHF. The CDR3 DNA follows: TGTGCCAGCTCACCAGGACATAGCAATCAGCCCCAGCATTTT.

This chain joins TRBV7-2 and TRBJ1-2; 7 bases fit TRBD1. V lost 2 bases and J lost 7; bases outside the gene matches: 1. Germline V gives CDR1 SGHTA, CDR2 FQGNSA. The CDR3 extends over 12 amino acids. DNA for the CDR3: TGTGCCAGCAGCTTATCAGGGGGTGGCTACACCTTC. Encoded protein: CASSLSGGGYTF. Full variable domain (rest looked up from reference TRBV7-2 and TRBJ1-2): GAGVSQSPSNKVTEKGKDVELRCDPISGHTALYWYRQSLGQGLEFLIYFQGNSAPDKSGLPSDRFSAERTGGSVSTLTIQRTQQEDSAVYLCASSLSGGGYTFGSGTRLTVV.

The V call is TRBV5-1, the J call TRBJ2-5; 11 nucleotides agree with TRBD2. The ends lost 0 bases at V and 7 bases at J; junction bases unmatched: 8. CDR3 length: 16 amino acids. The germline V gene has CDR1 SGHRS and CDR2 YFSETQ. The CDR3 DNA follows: TGCGCCAGCAGCTTGGAGGCTAGCGGGAGGCCCAGGACCCAGTACTTC. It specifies CASSLEASGRPRTQYF. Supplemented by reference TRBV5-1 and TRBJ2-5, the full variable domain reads KAGVTQTPRYLIKTRGQQVTLSCSPISGHRSVSWYQQTPGQGLQFLFEYFSETQRNKGNFPGRFSGRQFSNSRSEMNVSTLELGDSALYLCASSLEASGRPRTQYFGPGTRLLVL.

CDR3 loop: CASGWTSGEETQYF. The CDR3 nucleotides are TGTGCTAGTGGTTGGACTAGCGGGGAGGAGACCCAGTACTTC. The rearrangement links TRBV12-5 to TRBJ2-5; 12 bases align to TRBD2. V trimming: 4 bases; J trimming: 5 bases; junction bases outside the gene matches: 2. The length of the CDR3 is 14 residues. Germline values: CDR1 LGHNT, CDR2 FRNRAP.

The CDR3 bases are TGTGCCAGCAGCTTAAGTAGAACCACCGGGGAGCTGTTTTTT. Translated: CASSLSRTTGELFF. V usage is TRBV7-8 and J usage is TRBJ2-2, with no clear D. The V gene lost 2 bases and the J gene lost 4 bases, with 8 bases spanning the gap. Germline V lookup: CDR1 SGHVS, CDR2 FQNEAQ. The CDR3 is 14 amino acids.

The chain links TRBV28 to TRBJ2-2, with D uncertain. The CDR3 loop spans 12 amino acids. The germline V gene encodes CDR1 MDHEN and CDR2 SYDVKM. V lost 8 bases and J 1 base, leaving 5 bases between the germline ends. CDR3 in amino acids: CASSGNTGELFF. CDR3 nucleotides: TGTGCCAGCTCGGGGAACACCGGGGAGCTGTTTTTT.

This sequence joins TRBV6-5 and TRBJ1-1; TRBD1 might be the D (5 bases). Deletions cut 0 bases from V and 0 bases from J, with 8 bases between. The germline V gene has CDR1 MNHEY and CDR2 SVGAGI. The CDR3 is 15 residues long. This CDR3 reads CASSYSAGMNTEAFF. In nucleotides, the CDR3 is TGTGCCAGCAGTTACTCGGCAGGGATGAACACTGAAGCTTTCTTT.

The CDR3 here is CAISERQAQGPQHF. The CDR3 DNA reads TGTGCCATCAGTGAGCGGCAGGCCCAAGGGCCCCAGCATTTT. The J gene is TRBJ1-5, the V gene TRBV10-3; no firm D call. Trimming cost V 2 bases and J 9 bases, with 14 bases left between them. Germline assignment: CDR1 ENHRY and CDR2 SYGVKD. The CDR3 is made up of 14 amino acids.

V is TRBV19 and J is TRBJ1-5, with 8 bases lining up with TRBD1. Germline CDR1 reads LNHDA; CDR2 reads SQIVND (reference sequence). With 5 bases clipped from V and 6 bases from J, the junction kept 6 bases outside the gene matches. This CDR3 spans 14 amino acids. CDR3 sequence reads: CASSPQQGVQPQHF. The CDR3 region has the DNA TGTGCCAGTAGTCCCCAACAGGGGGTTCAGCCCCAGCATTTT.

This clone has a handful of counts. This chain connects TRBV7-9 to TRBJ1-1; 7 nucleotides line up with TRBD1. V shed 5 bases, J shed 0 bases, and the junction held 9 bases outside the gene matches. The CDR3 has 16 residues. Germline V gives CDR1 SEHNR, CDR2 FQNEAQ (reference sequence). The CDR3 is CASSPPDRALNTEAFF. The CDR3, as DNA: TGTGCCAGCAGCCCTCCAGACAGGGCCCTGAACACTGAAGCTTTCTTT.

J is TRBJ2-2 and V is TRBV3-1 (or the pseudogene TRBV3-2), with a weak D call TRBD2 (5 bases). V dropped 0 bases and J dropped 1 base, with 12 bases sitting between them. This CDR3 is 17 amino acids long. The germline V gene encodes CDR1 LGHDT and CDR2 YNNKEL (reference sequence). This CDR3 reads CASSQDWRWQNTGELFF. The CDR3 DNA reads TGTGCCAGCAGCCAAGATTGGAGGTGGCAGAACACCGGGGAGCTGTTTTTT.

The CDR3 DNA reads as TGCGCCAGTACCCTACAGGGCCAAAGCACAGATACGCAGTATTTT. As protein: CASTLQGQSTDTQYF. The chain uses TRBV5-1 and TRBJ2-3, with D possibly matching TRBD1 (6 bases). V lost 8 bases, J lost 0 bases, and 16 bases lay in between. CDR3 size: 15 residues. The germline V gene encodes CDR1 SGHRS and CDR2 YFSETQ.

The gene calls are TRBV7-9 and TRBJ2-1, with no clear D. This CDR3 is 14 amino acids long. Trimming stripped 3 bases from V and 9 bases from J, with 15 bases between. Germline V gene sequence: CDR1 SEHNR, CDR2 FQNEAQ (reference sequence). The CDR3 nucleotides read TGTGCCAGCAGCTTCACCGAAGCGTTAACTGAGCAGTTCTTC. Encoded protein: CASSFTEALTEQFF.

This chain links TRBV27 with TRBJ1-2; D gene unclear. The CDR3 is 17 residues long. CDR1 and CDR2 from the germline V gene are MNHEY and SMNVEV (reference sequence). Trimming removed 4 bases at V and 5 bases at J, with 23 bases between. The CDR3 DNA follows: TGTGCCAGCAGTTCATCCTCCCATCCCCGGGTCCCTTATGGCTACACCTTC. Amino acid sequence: CASSSSSHPRVPYGYTF.